Following are 12 T cell receptor beta chains from one sample sequenced in a study of cytomegalovirus exposure and HLA in healthy donors (dated by TCRdb to about 2017). Libraries were made using the immunoSEQ multiplex PCR assay. This is the immuneACCESS table as TCRdb keeps it, with only in-frame sequences that have V and J called. A part of the clones is gone; compared with another copy, unresolved V genes explain less than half, and the rest is unexplained. Here the sample has fewer than 130,000 clones; 89% occur a single time. The top ten constitute 1.9% of the sample. The specimen was PBMCs. The source is a woman between 18 and 29 years old in good health and CMV-seronegative.

The chain's CDR3 is CASLSGTRTYEQYF. The DNA of the CDR3 is TGTGCCAGCTTGTCCGGGACTAGGACGTACGAGCAGTACTTC. V is TRBV28 and J is TRBJ2-7; 8 bases map to TRBD2. Losses at the gene ends were 8 bases for V and 4 bases for J; bases not matched to a gene: 10. The CDR3 runs to 14 residues. Germline loops: CDR1 MDHEN, CDR2 SYDVKM.

The V gene is TRBV19, the J gene TRBJ1-5, with D unclear. Trimming took off 5 bases at V and 9 bases at J, with 17 bases between the two ends. This CDR3 is built from 14 residues. Looked up from germline, CDR1 is LNHDA and CDR2 is SQIVND (reference sequence). CDR3 sequence: CASSATSPRGPQHF. The CDR3 DNA is TGTGCCAGTAGTGCAACCTCCCCCCGGGGGCCCCAGCATTTT.

This clone was detected a few times. This chain uses TRBV27 with TRBJ2-1, with D maybe TRBD2 (6 bases). CDR3 length: 16 residues. Germline CDR1 and CDR2: MNHEY and SMNVEV (reference sequence). V gave up 1 base and J gave up 7 bases, with 17 bases separating them. Here the CDR3 reads CASSLLSPRGRNEQFF. The CDR3 region has the DNA TGTGCCAGCAGTTTATTATCCCCGCGAGGGAGGAATGAGCAGTTCTTC.

The chain has TRBV5-6 and TRBJ2-3, with 7 bases fitting TRBD1. CDR1 and CDR2 (germline): SGHDT, YYEEEE. This CDR3 region has 13 residues. Germline trimming cut 4 bases from V and 7 bases from J; bases unmatched to any gene: 6. The CDR3 here is CASSATGLNTQYF. As DNA, the CDR3 is TGTGCCAGCAGCGCGACAGGGCTCAATACGCAGTATTTT.

This chain links TRBV5-1 with TRBJ2-7; TRBD1 matches 7 bases. Germline V lookup: CDR1 SGHRS, CDR2 YFSETQ. V dropped 3 bases and J dropped 7; count of bases not matched to a gene: 7. This CDR3 has 13 amino acids. Here the CDR3 DNA reads TGCGCCAGCAGCTGGGGACAGCCGGGAGAGCAGTACTTC. It specifies CASSWGQPGEQYF. Drawing the rest from reference TRBV5-1 and TRBJ2-7, the complete variable domain is KAGVTQTPRYLIKTRGQQVTLSCSPISGHRSVSWYQQTPGQGLQFLFEYFSETQRNKGNFPGRFSGRQFSNSRSEMNVSTLELGDSALYLCASSWGQPGEQYFGPGTRLTVT.

The V and J genes are TRBV7-9 and TRBJ2-1, with D possibly being TRBD1 (6 bases). The V gene's germline CDR1 is SEHNR and CDR2 FQNEAQ (reference sequence). The CDR3 has 14 residues. Trimming stripped 1 base from V and 3 bases from J, with 7 bases between. The CDR3 sequence is CASSLVQGYNEQFF. CDR3 sequence (DNA): TGTGCCAGCAGCTTAGTACAGGGCTACAATGAGCAGTTCTTC.

This chain joins TRBV5-5 and TRBJ2-7; 7 bases are a match to TRBD1. The germline CDR1 and CDR2 sequences are SGHKS and YYEKEE (reference sequence). V was clipped by 1 base and J by 7 bases; unmatched bases: 8. CDR3 length: 14 amino acids. This CDR3 reads CASSLSARGWEQYF. For the CDR3, the DNA is TGTGCCAGCAGCTTGTCGGCCAGGGGGTGGGAGCAGTACTTC.

This chain uses TRBV11-2 with TRBJ1-5; D is ambiguous. Trimming cost V 0 bases and J 3 bases, with 3 bases left between them. CDR3 length: 13 amino acids. Germline loops: CDR1 SGHAT, CDR2 FQNNGV. The CDR3 spells CASSLDHNQPQHF. In DNA, the CDR3 is TGTGCCAGCAGCTTAGATCACAATCAGCCCCAGCATTTT.

J is TRBJ1-2 and V is TRBV28; TRBD1 aligns across 9 bases. Germline-derived CDR1 and CDR2 are MDHEN and SYDVKM. The trim removed 4 bases at V and 4 bases at J, leaving 4 bases unmatched. This CDR3 contains 14 residues. CDR3 in DNA: TGTGCCAGCAGTTCGACAGGGGGGCTCTATGGCTACACCTTC. Protein product: CASSSTGGLYGYTF.

Only a few counts were recorded for this clone. The chain joins TRBV7-9 to TRBJ1-3; possibly TRBD1 for D (6 bases). There are 17 residues in the CDR3. Germline CDR1 reads SEHNR; CDR2 reads FQNEAQ (reference sequence). V lost 0 bases and J 5 bases, leaving 17 bases between the germline ends. CDR3: CASSLAGVSGTRNTIYF. The CDR3 nucleotides read TGTGCCAGCAGCTTAGCTGGTGTCAGTGGGACACGAAACACCATATATTTT.

The V gene is TRBV18, the J gene TRBJ2-5; 9 positions match TRBD1. V gave up 9 bases and J gave up 5 bases; unmatched junction bases: 7. Germline V gene data show CDR1 as KGHSH and CDR2 as LQKENI. The CDR3 has 13 amino acids. Here the CDR3 reads CASHRGRGETQYF. In DNA, the CDR3 is TGTGCCAGTCACAGGGGGCGCGGGGAGACCCAGTACTTC.

The genes are TRBV15 and TRBJ2-3, with TRBD2 as a possible D gene (6 bases). Between the trimmed V and J ends, which lost 5 bases and 3 bases, there was a span of 15 bases. The CDR3 is 15 amino acids. CDR1 is LNHNV and CDR2 is YYDKDF in the germline V gene (reference sequence). This CDR3 is CATSPSRGSTDTQYF. CDR3 DNA sequence: TGTGCCACCAGCCCCAGCCGGGGGTCTACAGATACGCAGTATTTT.